This T cell receptor (beta chain) was documented in a study of control samples from healthy donors and cancer patients. Using immunoSEQ multiplex PCR, the repertoire was profiled, and TCRdb retains in-frame clones only, with some absent. The top ten hold less than 4% of the sample, which has roughly 130,000 clones, about 95% seen once. With 3 bases removed from V and 4 bases from J, the gap between germline ends came to 9 bases. This CDR3 region has 13 residues. Per germline, CDR1 LNHDA and CDR2 SQIVND (reference sequence). The source is a man aged 30 to 45 in good health. The sample taken for sequencing was blood. This chain connects TRBV19 to TRBJ1-1; weak D call: TRBD1 (5 bases). The CDR3 protein is CASSMGVPTEAFF. The CDR3 DNA follows: TGTGCCAGTAGTATGGGGGTCCCCACTGAAGCTTTCTTT. Looking up the rest from reference TRBV19 and TRBJ1-1 gives the full variable domain: DGGITQSPKYLFRKEGQNVTLSCEQNLNHDAMYWYRQDPGQGLRLIYYSQIVNDFQKGDIAEGYSVSREKKESFPLTVTSAQKNPTAFYLCASSMGVPTEAFFGQGTRLTVV.